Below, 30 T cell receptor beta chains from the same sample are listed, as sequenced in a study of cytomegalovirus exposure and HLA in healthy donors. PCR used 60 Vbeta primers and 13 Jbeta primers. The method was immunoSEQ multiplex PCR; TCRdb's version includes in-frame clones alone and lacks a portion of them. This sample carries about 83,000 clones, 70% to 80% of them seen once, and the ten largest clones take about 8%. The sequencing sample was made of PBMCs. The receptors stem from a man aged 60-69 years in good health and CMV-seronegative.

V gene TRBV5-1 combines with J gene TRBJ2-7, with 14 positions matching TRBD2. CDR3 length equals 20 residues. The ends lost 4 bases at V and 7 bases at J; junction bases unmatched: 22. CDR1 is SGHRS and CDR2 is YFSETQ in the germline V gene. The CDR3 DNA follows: TGCGCCAGCAGCCAAGACCCGGGCGAACGGACTAGCGGGAGGTGGATGGAGCAGTACTTC. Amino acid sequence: CASSQDPGERTSGRWMEQYF.

CDR3 region: CASSFLSLATSGGVGQFF. In DNA form, the CDR3 reads TGTGCCAGCAGCTTTCTTTCGCTCGCGACTAGCGGAGGTGTAGGGCAGTTCTTC. The chain is built from TRBV28 and TRBJ2-1; 9 positions agree with TRBD2. The CDR3 extends over 18 amino acids. Germline-derived CDR1 and CDR2 are MDHEN and SYDVKM. The trim removed 6 bases at V and 12 bases at J, leaving 24 bases unmatched.

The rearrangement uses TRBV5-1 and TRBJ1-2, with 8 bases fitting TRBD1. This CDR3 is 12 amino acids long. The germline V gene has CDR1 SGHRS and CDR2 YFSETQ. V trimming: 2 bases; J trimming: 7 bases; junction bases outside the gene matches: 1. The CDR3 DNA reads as TGCGCCAGCAGCTTAGGACAGGGTGGCTACACCTTC. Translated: CASSLGQGGYTF.

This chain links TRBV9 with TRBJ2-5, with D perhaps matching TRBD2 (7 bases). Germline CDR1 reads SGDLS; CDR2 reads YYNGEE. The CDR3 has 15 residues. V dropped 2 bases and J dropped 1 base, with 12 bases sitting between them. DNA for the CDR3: TGTGCCAGCAGCGTCATCGGGGGGCGCCAAGAGACCCAGTACTTC. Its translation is CASSVIGGRQETQYF.

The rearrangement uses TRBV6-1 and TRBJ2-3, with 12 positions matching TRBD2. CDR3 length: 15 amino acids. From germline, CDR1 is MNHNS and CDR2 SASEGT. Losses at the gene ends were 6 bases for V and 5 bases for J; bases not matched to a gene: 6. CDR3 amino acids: CASRRTSGIGDTQYF. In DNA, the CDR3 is TGTGCCAGCAGGCGGACTAGCGGGATTGGAGATACGCAGTATTTT.

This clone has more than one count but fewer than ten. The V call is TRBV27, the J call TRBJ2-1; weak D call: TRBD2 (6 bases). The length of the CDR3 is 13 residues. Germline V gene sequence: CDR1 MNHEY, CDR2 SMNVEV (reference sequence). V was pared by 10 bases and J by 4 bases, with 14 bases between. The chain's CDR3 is CAIFSGGYNEQFF. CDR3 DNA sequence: TGTGCCATCTTTAGCGGAGGGTACAATGAGCAGTTCTTC.

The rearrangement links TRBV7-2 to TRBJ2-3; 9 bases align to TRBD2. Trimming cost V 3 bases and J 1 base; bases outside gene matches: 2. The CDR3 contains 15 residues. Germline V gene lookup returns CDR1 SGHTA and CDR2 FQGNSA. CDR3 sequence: CASSFASGGTDTQYF. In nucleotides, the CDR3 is TGTGCCAGCAGCTTCGCTAGCGGGGGCACAGATACGCAGTATTTT.

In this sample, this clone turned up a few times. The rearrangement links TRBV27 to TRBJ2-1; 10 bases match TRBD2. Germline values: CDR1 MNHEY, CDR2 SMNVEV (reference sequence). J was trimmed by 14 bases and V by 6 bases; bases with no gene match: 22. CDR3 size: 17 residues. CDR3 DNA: TGTGCCAGCAGCCATCTCTCCTCCGGGACTAGCGTCAAGGGGGAGTTCTTC. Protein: CASSHLSSGTSVKGEFF.

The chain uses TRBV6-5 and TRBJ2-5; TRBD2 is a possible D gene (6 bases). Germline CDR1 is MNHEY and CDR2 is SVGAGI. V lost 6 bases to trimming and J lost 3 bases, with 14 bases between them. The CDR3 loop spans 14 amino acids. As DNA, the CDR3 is TGTGCCAGCAGGTTGCGGGGAGACGAAGAGACCCAGTACTTC. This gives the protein CASRLRGDEETQYF.

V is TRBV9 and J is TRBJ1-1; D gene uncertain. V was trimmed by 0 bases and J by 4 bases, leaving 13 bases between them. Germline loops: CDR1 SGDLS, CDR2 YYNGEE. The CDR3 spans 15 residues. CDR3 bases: TGTGCCAGCAGCGTAGAACCCGGGGTGGCCACTGAAGCTTTCTTT. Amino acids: CASSVEPGVATEAFF.

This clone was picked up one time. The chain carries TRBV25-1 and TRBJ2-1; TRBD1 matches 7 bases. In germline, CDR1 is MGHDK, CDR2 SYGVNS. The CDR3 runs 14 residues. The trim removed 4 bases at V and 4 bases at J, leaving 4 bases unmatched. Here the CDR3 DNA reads TGTGCCAGCAGTGCAGGGACAGCGTACAATGAGCAGTTCTTC. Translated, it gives CASSAGTAYNEQFF.

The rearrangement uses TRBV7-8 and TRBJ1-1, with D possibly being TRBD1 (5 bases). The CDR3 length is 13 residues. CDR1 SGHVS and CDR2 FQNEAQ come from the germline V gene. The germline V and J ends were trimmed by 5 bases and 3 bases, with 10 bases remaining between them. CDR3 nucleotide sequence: TGTGCCAGCAGCAAAAGACAGTACACTGAAGCTTTCTTT. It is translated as CASSKRQYTEAFF.

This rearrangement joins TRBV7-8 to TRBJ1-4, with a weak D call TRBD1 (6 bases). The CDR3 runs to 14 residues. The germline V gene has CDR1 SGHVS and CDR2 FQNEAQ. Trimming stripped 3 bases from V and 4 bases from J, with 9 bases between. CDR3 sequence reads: CASSFGTFNEKLFF. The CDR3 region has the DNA TGTGCCAGCAGCTTCGGGACATTTAATGAAAAACTGTTTTTT. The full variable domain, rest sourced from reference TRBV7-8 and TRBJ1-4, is GAGVSQSPRYKVAKRGQDVALRCDPISGHVSLFWYQQALGQGPEFLTYFQNEAQLDKSGLPSDRFFAERPEGSVSTLKIQRTQQEDSAVYLCASSFGTFNEKLFFGSGTQLSVL.

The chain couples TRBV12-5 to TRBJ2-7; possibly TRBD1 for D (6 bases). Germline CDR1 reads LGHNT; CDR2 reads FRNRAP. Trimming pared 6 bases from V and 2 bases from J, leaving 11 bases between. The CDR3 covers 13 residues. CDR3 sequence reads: CASGPTGTYEQYF. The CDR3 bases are TGTGCTAGTGGGCCGACAGGAACCTACGAGCAGTACTTC.

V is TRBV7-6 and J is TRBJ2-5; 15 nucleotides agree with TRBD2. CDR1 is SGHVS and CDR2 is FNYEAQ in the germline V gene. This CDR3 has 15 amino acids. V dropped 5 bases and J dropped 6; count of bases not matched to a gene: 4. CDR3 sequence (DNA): TGTGCCAGCAGCCCGGGACTAGCGGGGGGAAAGACCCAGTACTTC. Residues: CASSPGLAGGKTQYF.

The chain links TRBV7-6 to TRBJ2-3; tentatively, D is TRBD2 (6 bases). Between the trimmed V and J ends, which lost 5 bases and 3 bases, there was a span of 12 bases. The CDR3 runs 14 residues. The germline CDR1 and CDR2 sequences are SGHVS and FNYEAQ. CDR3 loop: CASSPQTSTDTQYF. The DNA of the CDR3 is TGTGCCAGCAGCCCCCAGACTAGTACAGATACGCAGTATTTT.

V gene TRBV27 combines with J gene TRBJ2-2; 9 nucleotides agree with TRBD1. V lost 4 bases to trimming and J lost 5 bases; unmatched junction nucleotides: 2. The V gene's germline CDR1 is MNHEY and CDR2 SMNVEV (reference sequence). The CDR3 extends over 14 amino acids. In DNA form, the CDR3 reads TGTGCCAGCAGTTGGACAGGGGCGACCGGGGAGCTGTTTTTT. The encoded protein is CASSWTGATGELFF.

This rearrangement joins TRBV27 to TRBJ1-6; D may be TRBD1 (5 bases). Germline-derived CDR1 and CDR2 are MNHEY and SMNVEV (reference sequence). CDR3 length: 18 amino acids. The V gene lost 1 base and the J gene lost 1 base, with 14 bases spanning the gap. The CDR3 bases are TGTGCCAGCAGTTTATTCGCGGGGGTTGGGTCCTATAATTCACCCCTCCACTTT. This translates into CASSLFAGVGSYNSPLHF.

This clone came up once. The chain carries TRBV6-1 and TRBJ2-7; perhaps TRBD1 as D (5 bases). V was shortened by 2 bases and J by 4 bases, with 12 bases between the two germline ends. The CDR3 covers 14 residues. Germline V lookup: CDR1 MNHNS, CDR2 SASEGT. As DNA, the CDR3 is TGTGCCAGCAGTGAATTCGGACAAGCATACGAGCAGTACTTC. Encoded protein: CASSEFGQAYEQYF.

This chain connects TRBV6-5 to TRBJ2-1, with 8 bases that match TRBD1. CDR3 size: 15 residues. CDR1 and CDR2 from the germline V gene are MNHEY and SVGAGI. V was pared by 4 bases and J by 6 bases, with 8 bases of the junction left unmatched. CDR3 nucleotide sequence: TGTGCCAGCAGTTCAACCGGGACAGGTCGCAATGAGCAGTTCTTC. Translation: CASSSTGTGRNEQFF.

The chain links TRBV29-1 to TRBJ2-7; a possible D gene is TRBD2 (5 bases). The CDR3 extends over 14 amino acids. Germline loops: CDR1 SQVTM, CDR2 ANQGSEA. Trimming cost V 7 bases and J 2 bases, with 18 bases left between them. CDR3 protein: CSAYSGAPTYEQYF. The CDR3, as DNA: TGCAGCGCCTACAGCGGTGCCCCGACCTACGAGCAGTACTTC.

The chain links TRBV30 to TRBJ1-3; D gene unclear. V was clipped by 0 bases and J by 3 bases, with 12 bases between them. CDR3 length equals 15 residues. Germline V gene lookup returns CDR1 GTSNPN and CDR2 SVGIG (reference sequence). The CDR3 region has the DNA TGTGCCTGGAGTGTTCAGTCCGTCCGTGGAAACACCATATATTTT. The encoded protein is CAWSVQSVRGNTIYF.

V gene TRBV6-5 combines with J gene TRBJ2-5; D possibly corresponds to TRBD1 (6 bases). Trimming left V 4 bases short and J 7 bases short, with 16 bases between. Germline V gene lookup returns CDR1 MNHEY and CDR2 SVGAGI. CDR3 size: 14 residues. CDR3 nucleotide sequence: TGTGCCAGCAGTTCTCTCACAGGGTATGGGACCCAGTACTTC. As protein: CASSSLTGYGTQYF.

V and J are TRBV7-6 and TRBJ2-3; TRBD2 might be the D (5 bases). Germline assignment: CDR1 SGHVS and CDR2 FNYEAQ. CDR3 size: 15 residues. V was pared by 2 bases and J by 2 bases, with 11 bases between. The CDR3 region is CASSLSTGYTDTQYF. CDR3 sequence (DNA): TGTGCCAGCAGCTTATCGACGGGATACACAGATACGCAGTATTTT.

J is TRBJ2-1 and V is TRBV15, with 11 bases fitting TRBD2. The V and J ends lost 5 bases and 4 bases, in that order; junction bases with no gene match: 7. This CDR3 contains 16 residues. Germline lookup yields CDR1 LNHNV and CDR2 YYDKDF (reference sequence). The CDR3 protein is CATSPRLAGRYNEQFF. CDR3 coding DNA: TGTGCCACCAGCCCCAGACTAGCGGGAAGATACAATGAGCAGTTCTTC. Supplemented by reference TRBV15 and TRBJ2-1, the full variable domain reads DAMVIQNPRYQVTQFGKPVTLSCSQTLNHNVMYWYQQKSSQAPKLLFHYYDKDFNNEADTPDNFQSRRPNTSFCFLDIRSPGLGDTAMYLCATSPRLAGRYNEQFFGPGTRLTVL.

CDR3 bases: TGTGCCAGCAGCTTGGCGTCAGGAGGTGGTCAGGGAAACACCATATATTTT. Residues: CASSLASGGGQGNTIYF. The genes are TRBV5-6 and TRBJ1-3; D is undetermined. Trimming pared 0 bases from V and 4 bases from J, leaving 17 bases between. CDR3 size: 17 residues. The V gene's germline CDR1 is SGHDT and CDR2 YYEEEE.

The chain's CDR3 is CASSKLFGQYF. For the CDR3, the DNA is TGTGCCAGCAGCAAACTATTCGGGCAGTACTTC. The chain couples TRBV7-8 to TRBJ2-7; D call uncertain. Germline lookup yields CDR1 SGHVS and CDR2 FQNEAQ. The CDR3 consists of 11 residues. Between the trimmed V and J ends, which lost 5 bases and 9 bases, there was a span of 11 bases.

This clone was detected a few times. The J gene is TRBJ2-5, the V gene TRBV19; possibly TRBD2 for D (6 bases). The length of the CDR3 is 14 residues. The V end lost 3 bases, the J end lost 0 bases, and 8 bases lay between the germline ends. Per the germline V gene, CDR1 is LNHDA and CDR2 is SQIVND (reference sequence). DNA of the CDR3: TGTGCCAGTAGTATGGGGGGTTACCAAGAGACCCAGTACTTC. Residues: CASSMGGYQETQYF. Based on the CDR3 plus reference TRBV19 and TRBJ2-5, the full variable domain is DGGITQSPKYLFRKEGQNVTLSCEQNLNHDAMYWYRQDPGQGLRLIYYSQIVNDFQKGDIAEGYSVSREKKESFPLTVTSAQKNPTAFYLCASSMGGYQETQYFGPGTRLLVL.

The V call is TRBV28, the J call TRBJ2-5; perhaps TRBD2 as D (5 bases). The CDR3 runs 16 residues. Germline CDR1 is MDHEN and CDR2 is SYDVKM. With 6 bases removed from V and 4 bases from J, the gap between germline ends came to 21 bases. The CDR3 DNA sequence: TGTGCCAGCAGCCCTCTGGGTGTAGGGAGCCGAGAGACCCAGTACTTC. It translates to CASSPLGVGSRETQYF.

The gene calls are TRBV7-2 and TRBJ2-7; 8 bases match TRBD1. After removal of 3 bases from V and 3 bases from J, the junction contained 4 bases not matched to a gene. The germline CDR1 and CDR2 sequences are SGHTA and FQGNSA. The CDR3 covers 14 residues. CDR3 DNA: TGTGCCAGCAGCTTTTTAACAGGGGGCTACGAGCAGTACTTC. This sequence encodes CASSFLTGGYEQYF.